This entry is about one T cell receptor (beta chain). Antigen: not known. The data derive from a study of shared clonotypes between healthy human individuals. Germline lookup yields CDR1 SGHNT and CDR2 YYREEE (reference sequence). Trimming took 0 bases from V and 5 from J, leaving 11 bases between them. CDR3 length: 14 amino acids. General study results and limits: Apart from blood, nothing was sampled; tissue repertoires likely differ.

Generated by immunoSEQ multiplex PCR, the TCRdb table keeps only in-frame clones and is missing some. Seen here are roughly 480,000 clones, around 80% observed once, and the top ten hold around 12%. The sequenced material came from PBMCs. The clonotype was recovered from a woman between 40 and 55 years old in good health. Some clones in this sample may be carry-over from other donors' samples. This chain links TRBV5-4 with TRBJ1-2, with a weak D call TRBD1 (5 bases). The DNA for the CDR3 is TGTGCCAGCAGCTTGGACAGGACCCTTTATGGCTACACCTTC. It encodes CASSLDRTLYGYTF.